The sequence of this T cell receptor (beta chain) was determined in a study of cytotoxic CD8 clonotypes in ibrutinib-treated CLL. General study results and limits: Clonality climbed at ibrutinib response, then dropped toward baseline at progression. Public clonotypes, rarely seen, contracted or held steady on treatment. Baseline levels of clonality went above those of age-matched healthy donors and moved with circulating CD8+ T-cell counts.

Worth noting for this clone: The target antigen is unknown.

Trimming left V 2 bases short and J 6 bases short, with 18 bases between. Germline V lookup: CDR1 SGHRS, CDR2 YFSETQ. The CDR3 has 15 residues. Profiling relied on immunoSEQ multiplex PCR, and the TCRdb table lists in-frame clones only, not all of them. The repertoire consists of about 180,000 clones, with under 85% occurring once and the leading ten covering over 4.5%. The origin of this receptor is a human donor with chronic lymphocytic leukemia. This material consisted of PBMCs, taken after 24 months of ibrutinib treatment. The rearrangement joins TRBV5-1 to TRBJ2-7; D possibly corresponds to TRBD1 (6 bases). The CDR3 DNA follows: TGCGCCAGCAGCTTTGAGGGGCGGCAGGGGCGCGAGCAGTACTTC. Amino acid sequence: CASSFEGRQGREQYF.